This T cell receptor beta chain was identified in a study of vaccination and CD4 T cells after COVID-19. Sequencing of cultured CD4+ T cell DNA used the Oncomine TCR Beta short-read assay. From the PCR reads, TCRdb called clonotypes with MiXCR, one entry per CDR3 protein. The data show about 22,000 distinct CDR3 sequences, with around two fifths seen just once and approximately 30% held by the top ten. Time point indicated: late sampling 161 to 241 days after vaccination in a few convalescent patients. Treatment of the sample: roughly 10-day PBMC culture with coronavirus spike peptide pools or control peptides (ViraFEST assay). Deletions cut 5 bases from V and 4 bases from J, with 12 bases between. This CDR3 has 13 amino acids. Germline-derived CDR1 and CDR2 are DFQATT and SNEGSKA (reference sequence). Turning to this clonotype: Its antigen is currently unknown.

The starting material was CD4+ T cells from blood, cultured in vitro, obtained about 7 months after SARS-CoV-2 vaccination. The receptor comes from a human donor who had recovered from COVID-19. V gene TRBV20-1 combines with J gene TRBJ2-1; D is ambiguous. CDR3 nucleotide sequence: TGCAGTGCTGTCGGAGAGATATACAATGAGCAGTTCTTC. It is translated as CSAVGEIYNEQFF.